This T cell receptor (beta chain) was sequenced in a study of cytomegalovirus exposure and HLA in healthy donors (dated by TCRdb to about 2017). The study in broad terms: An earlier analysis of several hundred of the donors reported approximately 280 Gb of sequence data and roughly 120 million unique TCR beta sequences obtained from about 200 million T cells. Of the approximately 400 genotyped donors, approximately 81% were placed in the genetic ancestry cluster associated with self-reported Caucasian donors. Using immunosequencing, the study profiled T cell repertoires from around 680 subjects and related those repertoires to cytomegalovirus serostatus. About 280 gigabases of sequencing data and 70 million to 95 million unique TCR sequences made up an early release that covered 500 to 700 HLA-typed donors. An earlier analysis of approximately 640 of the donors applied high-throughput TCR beta sequencing to assess whether each TCR beta V gene segment acted as functional or pseudogenic. To study patterns of TCR occurrence, a later analysis re-analyzed previously published TCR beta repertoires from more than 550 donors and added high-resolution HLA genotyping. Genome-wide SNP genotypes for about three fifths of the roughly 670 donors were used in a later genetic analysis, which treated that subset as a discovery cohort. Typing coverage varied by locus: roughly 629-640 donors for A, B, C, DRB1 and DQB1; under 550 for DQA1; more than 600 for DPA1; under 490 for DPB1. HLA typing covered class I and class II loci at four-digit resolution. Because of strong linkage in the cohort, roughly five DR-DQ haplotypes were treated as single units for association and clustering. Besides the first cohort of hundreds of subjects, a separate validation cohort made up of 120 different subjects was used. Every discovery cohort repertoire had been produced on one sequencing platform. Donor age, sex, ethnicity and CMV serostatus were compiled together with the repertoire data. On average, around 200,000 unique TCR beta nucleotide sequences were sequenced per donor among 398 genotyped donors of the cohort, with around 19% of those sequences being non-productive. High-throughput TCR immunosequencing, statistical association of individual TCRs with disease status, and machine learning were combined to predict cytomegalovirus infection status. In the later analysis, no new phenotypic data were used to find candidate immune exposures; instead, reliance was placed on TCR beta sequences and their occurrence across donors. The study was designed to test whether signatures of past pathogen exposure could be identified by cataloging public T cell receptors. Overall results and qualifications from the work: The earlier analysis of a few hundred of the donors excluded approximately 17 rarely observed V segments, including chromosome 9 orphons, because counts were too low. Strong co-occurrence of HLA alleles, especially DR and DQ, made assigning TCR associations to individual alleles difficult. Only TCR beta chains were sequenced in this cohort, and the absence of alpha or paired-chain data limited detectable features. A further reported finding was that TCR beta sequences accurately predicted the HLA-A and HLA-B alleles for most subjects in the first cohort. The classifier was reported to diagnose cytomegalovirus status with high specificity and sensitivity in both the original and validation cohorts. In an earlier analysis of several hundred of the donors, most TCR beta V segments were observed in productive rearrangements about 90% or about 30% of the time, broadly matching IMGT annotations. A later analysis found that most CMV-associated TCR beta chains appeared HLA-restricted, with HLA associations seemingly driven largely by CMV exposure. A group of highly shared sequence variants was considered likely to be a technical artifact of the sequencing pipeline. Some IMGT-functional V segments, including TRBV6-2 and TRBV6-3, could not be distinguished by the 87-base-pair reads and were therefore excluded. A few of the identified cytomegalovirus-associated TCR beta chains were confirmed in vitro to be specific for cytomegalovirus antigens. CMV serostatus was the only immune exposure information available for the cohort. Linkage disequilibrium might explain the correlated functional status among segregating V segments, but an unknown experimental factor could not be excluded. At a false discovery rate of 0.05, a later analysis linked some 18,000 TCR beta sequences to specific HLA alleles. In a later analysis, the rate of TCR association differed among HLA loci, with DRB1 alleles having the most associated TCRs and HLA-C alleles having the fewest. In a later analysis, HLA-associated TCR beta chains showed more clonal expansion and lower generation probabilities than non-associated chains that were equally common. Sequencing depth was assumed to be roughly uniform across donors in the presence/absence analyses, though that assumption may not hold. A later genetic analysis reported fewer N-insertions in productive TCRs among donors in an Asian-associated ancestry cluster than the approximately 700-donor mean. In a later analysis, several top co-occurrence clusters were reported to appear linked to parvovirus B19, influenza, CMV and Epstein-Barr virus. HLA typing was unavailable for some donors at each locus, so association tests used only the typed subset. According to the authors, the approach could potentially be generalized to other disease states and immunological phenotypes. The study gave a list of about 170 TCR beta chains associated with cytomegalovirus. While some public TCRs were present in many individuals, most TCR sequences turned up only very rarely across donors. In a later genetic analysis, a missense DCLRE1C variant was associated with V-gene and J-gene trimming of TCR beta chains, and the association was replicated in an independent cohort.

In total, around 600 healthy bone marrow donors made up the cohort. Cohort members were all nominally healthy when sampled, although unrecorded immune exposures were likely present. The donor was CMV seronegative and belonged to the group of 352 seronegative cohort members. Every donor gave a peripheral blood sample, and the peripheral blood mononuclear cells from that sample were used for TCR beta sequencing. Genomic DNA was extracted from the blood cell samples with the Qiagen DNeasy Blood Extraction Kit. As concerns this clone: Its antigen has not been determined. Base quality data are lacking; no much larger clone is found one base away.

The library was made by the immunoSEQ multiplex PCR assay. For the multiplex PCR, a mixture combining 60 forward primers for TCR Vbeta segments and 13 reverse primers for TCR Jbeta segments was used. Amplification of the CDR3 region of rearranged TCR beta genes was performed with a multiplex PCR assay on genomic DNA. The amplified TCR beta libraries were sequenced on the Illumina HiSeq System as 87-base-pair reads. Under the source paper's analysis protocol: Across the 670 or so repertoires, a later analysis counted 60 million to 90 million unique TCR beta chains, about 10 million of which were shared by at least two donors. A nearest-neighbor algorithm error-corrected the raw reads and collapsed the reads into unique sequences, merging closely related sequences to remove PCR and sequencing errors. To assign V, D and J gene segments, CDR3 sequences were aligned to IMGT reference sequences. For a sequence to be retained, at least a six-nucleotide match to both a V gene segment and a J gene segment was required. A rearrangement counted as productive if the CDR3 had no stop codons and remained in frame with V and J, and every other rearrangement counted as non-productive. Following IMGT convention, CDR3 was defined as the stretch from the second conserved V-encoded cysteine up to the conserved J-encoded phenylalanine. The earlier analysis of 450 to 750 of the donors excluded any sequence lacking an unambiguous match to a single V gene segment. In an earlier analysis of a few hundred of the donors, a V segment was called functional when productive rearrangements were above 56.7%, and segregating when the standard deviation between donors exceeded 5%. A statistical classification framework was built to diagnose cytomegalovirus status from the catalog of TCR beta chain sequences. In a later analysis, V and J genes were assigned by comparing TCR nucleotide sequences against IMGT/GENE-DB human TR gene sequences. A later analysis assigned CDR3 sequences and most-parsimonious VDJ recombination scenarios with the TCRdist pipeline. In a later analysis, each TCR beta chain was defined by its CDR3 amino acid sequence together with its V-gene family, and reads lacking a unique V-gene family were excluded. In a later analysis, 450 to 600 highly shared, low-generation-probability nucleotide sequences were removed to address suspected cross-contamination and a sequencing artifact. In a later analysis, a clonal expansion index was calculated for each public chain from normalized within-repertoire ranks of inferred template counts. In a later analysis, generation probabilities were computed using a VDJ recombination model fitted to out-of-frame rearrangements, and the results were checked against IGoR. Hypergeometric tests were used in a later analysis to score TCR-TCR, TCR-HLA and TCR-CMV co-occurrence, with a repertoire-size bias correction applied to the TCR pairs. False discovery rates were estimated in a later analysis by permuting HLA or CMV assignments 20 times. In a later analysis, co-occurring TCRs were grouped using DBSCAN, with TCRdist sequence similarity added in when clustering inside HLA-allele-positive subsets. Co-occurrence clustering excluded repertoires with fewer than 30,000 or more than 120,000 public chains, plus five with anomalous nucleotide sharing. TCRdb obtained this table from immuneACCESS and retained in-frame rearrangements with V and J assigned. These tables miss some clones; where compared with another copy, unresolved V genes account for less than half of the shortfall, and the remainder is unexplained. D and trimming come from the DNA, and the V and J calls and clone size come from that table. The table for this sample lists tens of thousands of clones; about 67% of them were counted only once. Clones ranked in the top ten supply around 2.3% of the sample.

The germline V gene provides CDR1 KGHSH and CDR2 LQKENI. Trimming takes 2 bases from V and 1 base from J, and the germline ends sit 7 bases apart. The CDR3 sequence holds 14 residues, the cysteine and phenylalanine included. Solely the CDR3 DNA is kept, with 42 bases framed from the first base. In this chain, TRBV18 is recombined with TRBJ2-3; the D gene cannot be resolved reliably. The sequence came from a young man in good health and CMV-seronegative. Sequencing was carried out using PBMCs. The base sequence is TGTGCCAGCTCACCAGTGGCAGGCACAGATACGCAGTATTTT. Its protein product is CASSPVAGTDTQYF.